Listed here are 2 T cell receptor beta chains from one sample, sequenced in a study of yellow fever vaccine responses in identical twins. TCRdb independently ran MiXCR on the RT-PCR reads; one entry per CDR3 protein. The profile covers roughly 4,700 distinct CDR3 sequences, with approximately 85% appearing a single time and 2% to 2.5% taken by the ten largest. The sequences come from T cells from blood (PBMCs), unsorted or a sorted subset (not recorded which), collected before or after yellow fever vaccination (not recorded which). The receptors originated from a woman between 18 and 29 years old who received the yellow fever vaccine.

The chain joins TRBV7-6 to TRBJ2-7; 8 bases agree with TRBD2. V was clipped by 6 bases and J by 0 bases; unmatched bases: 1. Germline CDR1 reads SGHVS; CDR2 reads FNYEAQ. This CDR3 is 13 amino acids long. The CDR3, as DNA: TGTGCCAGCAGGAGCGGGAGCTCCTACGAGCAGTACTTC. This codes for CASRSGSSYEQYF.

The rearrangement joins TRBV19 to TRBJ2-5; the D is unclear. The V gene's germline CDR1 is LNHDA and CDR2 SQIVND (reference sequence). With 6 bases removed from V and 0 bases from J, the gap between germline ends came to 5 bases. This CDR3 is 12 amino acids long. CDR3 bases: TGTGCCAGTAGCCGGGACCAAGAGACCCAGTACTTC. It codes for CASSRDQETQYF.